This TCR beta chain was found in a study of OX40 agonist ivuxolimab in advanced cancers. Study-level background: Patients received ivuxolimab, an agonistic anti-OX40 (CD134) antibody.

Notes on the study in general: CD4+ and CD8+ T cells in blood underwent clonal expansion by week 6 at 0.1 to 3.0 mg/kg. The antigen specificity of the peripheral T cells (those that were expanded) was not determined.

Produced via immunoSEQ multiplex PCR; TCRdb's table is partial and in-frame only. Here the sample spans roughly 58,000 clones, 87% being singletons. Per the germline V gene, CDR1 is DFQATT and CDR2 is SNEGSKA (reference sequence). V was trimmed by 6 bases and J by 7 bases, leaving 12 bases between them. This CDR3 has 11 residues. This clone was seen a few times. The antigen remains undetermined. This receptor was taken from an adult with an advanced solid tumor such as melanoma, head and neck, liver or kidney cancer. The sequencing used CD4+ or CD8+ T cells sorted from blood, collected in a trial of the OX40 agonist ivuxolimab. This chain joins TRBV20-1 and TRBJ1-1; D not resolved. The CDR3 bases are TGCAGTGCCTCGGCCCCCGATGAAGCTTTCTTT. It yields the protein CSASAPDEAFF.